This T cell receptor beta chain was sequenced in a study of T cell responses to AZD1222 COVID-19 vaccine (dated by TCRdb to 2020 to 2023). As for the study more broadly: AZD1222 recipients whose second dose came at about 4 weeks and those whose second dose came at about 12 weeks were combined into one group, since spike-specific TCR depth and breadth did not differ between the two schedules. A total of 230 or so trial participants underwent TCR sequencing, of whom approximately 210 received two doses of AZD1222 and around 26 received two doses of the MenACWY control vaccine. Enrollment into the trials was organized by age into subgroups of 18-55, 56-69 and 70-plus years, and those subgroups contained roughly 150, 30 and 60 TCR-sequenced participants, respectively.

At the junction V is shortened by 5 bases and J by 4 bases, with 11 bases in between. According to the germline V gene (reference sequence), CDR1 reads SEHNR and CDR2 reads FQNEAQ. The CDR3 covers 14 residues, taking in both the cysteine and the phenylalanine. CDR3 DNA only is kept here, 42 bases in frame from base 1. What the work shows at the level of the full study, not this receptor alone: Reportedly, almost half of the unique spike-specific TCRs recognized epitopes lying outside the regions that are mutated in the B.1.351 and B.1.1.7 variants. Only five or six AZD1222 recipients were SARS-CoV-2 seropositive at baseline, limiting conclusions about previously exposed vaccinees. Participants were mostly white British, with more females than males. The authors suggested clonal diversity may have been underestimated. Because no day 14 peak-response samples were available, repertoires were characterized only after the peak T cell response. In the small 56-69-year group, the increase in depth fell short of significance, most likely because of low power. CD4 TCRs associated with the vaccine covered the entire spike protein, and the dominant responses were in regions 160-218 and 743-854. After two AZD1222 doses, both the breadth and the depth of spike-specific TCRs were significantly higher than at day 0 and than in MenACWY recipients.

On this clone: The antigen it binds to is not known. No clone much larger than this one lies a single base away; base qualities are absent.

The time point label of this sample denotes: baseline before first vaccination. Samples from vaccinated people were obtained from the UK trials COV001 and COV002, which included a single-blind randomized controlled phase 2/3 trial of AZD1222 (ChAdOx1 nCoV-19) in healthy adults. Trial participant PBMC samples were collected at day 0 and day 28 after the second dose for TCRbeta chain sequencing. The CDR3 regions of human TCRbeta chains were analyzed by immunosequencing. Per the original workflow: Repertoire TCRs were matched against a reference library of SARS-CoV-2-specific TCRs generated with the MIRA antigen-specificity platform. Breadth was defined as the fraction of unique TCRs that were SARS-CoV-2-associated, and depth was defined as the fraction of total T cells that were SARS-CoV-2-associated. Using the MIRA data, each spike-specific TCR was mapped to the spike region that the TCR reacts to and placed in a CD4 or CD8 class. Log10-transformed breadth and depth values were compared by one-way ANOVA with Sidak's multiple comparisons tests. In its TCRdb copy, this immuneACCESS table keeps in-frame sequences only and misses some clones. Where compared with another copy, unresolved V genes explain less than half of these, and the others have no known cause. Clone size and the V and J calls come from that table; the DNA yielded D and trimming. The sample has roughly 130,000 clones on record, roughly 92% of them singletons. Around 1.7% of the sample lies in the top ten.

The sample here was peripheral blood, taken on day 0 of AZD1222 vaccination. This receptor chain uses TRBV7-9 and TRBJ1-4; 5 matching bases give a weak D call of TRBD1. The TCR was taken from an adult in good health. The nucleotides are TGTGCCAGCAGCGCGCCGACAGATAATGAAAAACTGTTTTTT. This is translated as CASSAPTDNEKLFF.